The clone carrying this T cell receptor (beta chain) was seen only a few times. Its antigen remains unidentified. TCRdb re-derived calls from the 5' RACE reads in MiXCR, one entry per CDR3 protein. The sample includes 300,000 to 400,000 distinct CDR3 sequences, 9.5% to 12% of them seen just once. This record belongs to a study of T cells after yellow fever vaccination. Whole-study findings and limits: Most primary-vaccination clones recurred post-booster (roughly 96% CD4, around 88% CD8).

The source was CD4+ T cells sorted from PBMCs, collected 45 days after the yellow fever booster vaccination. The TCR comes from a man between 18 and 35 years old who received the YFV17D yellow fever vaccine.

CDR3 nucleotide sequence: TGTGCCAGCAGTTTAGTGCAGGGGAGTGTAAAGACCCAGTACTTC. This gives the protein CASSLVQGSVKTQYF. The J gene is TRBJ2-5, the V gene TRBV12-3 or TRBV12-4, with D maybe TRBD1 (6 bases). This CDR3 is 15 amino acids long. The V end was cut by 1 base, the J end by 6 bases, with 15 bases between.